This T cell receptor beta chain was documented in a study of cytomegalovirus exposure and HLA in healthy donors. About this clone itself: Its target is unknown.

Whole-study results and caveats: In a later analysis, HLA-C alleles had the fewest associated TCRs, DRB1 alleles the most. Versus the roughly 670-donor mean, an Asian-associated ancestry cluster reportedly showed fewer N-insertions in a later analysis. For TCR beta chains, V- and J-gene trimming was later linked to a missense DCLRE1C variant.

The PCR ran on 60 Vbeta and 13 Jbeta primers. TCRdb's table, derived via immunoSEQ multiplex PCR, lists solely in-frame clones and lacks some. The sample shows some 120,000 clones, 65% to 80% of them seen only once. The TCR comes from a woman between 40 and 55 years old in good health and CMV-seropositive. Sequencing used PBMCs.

The CDR3 loop is CASTTYSNQPQHF. The CDR3 DNA reads TGTGCCAGTACTACCTATAGCAATCAGCCCCAGCATTTT. The gene calls are TRBV19 and TRBJ1-5; D gene unclear. With 7 bases removed from V and 0 bases from J, the gap between germline ends came to 7 bases. The CDR3 has 13 residues. From germline, CDR1 is LNHDA and CDR2 SQIVND (reference sequence).